This T cell receptor beta chain was identified during a study of T cell responses to AZD1222 COVID-19 vaccine. Study-level findings and limits: Dominant at 160-218 and 743-854, vaccine-associated CD4 TCRs also spanned spike. In a largely white British group with more females than males, clonal diversity was possibly underestimated. The study reported that nearly half of spike-specific TCRs target unmutated variant regions. Recipients of two AZD1222 doses showed rising Spike-specific TCR breadth and depth.

The CDR3 is 13 residues long. Deletions cut 6 bases from V and 2 bases from J, with 11 bases between. Germline V CDR1 and CDR2: LNHNV, YYDKDF (reference sequence). Comment on this clone: The target antigen is unknown.

Some clones are missing from TCRdb's copy, which holds only in-frame ones; the method was immunoSEQ multiplex PCR. Here the sample spans some 190,000 clones, roughly 90% being singletons. The chain has TRBV15 and TRBJ2-7, with a weak D call TRBD2 (5 bases). This TCR was recovered from an adult who received the AZD1222 COVID-19 vaccine. The sample here was peripheral blood, taken 28 days after the second AZD1222 dose. Here the CDR3 DNA reads TGTGCCACCAGAGTCCCCGGGACCTACGAGCAGTACTTC. This encodes CATRVPGTYEQYF.